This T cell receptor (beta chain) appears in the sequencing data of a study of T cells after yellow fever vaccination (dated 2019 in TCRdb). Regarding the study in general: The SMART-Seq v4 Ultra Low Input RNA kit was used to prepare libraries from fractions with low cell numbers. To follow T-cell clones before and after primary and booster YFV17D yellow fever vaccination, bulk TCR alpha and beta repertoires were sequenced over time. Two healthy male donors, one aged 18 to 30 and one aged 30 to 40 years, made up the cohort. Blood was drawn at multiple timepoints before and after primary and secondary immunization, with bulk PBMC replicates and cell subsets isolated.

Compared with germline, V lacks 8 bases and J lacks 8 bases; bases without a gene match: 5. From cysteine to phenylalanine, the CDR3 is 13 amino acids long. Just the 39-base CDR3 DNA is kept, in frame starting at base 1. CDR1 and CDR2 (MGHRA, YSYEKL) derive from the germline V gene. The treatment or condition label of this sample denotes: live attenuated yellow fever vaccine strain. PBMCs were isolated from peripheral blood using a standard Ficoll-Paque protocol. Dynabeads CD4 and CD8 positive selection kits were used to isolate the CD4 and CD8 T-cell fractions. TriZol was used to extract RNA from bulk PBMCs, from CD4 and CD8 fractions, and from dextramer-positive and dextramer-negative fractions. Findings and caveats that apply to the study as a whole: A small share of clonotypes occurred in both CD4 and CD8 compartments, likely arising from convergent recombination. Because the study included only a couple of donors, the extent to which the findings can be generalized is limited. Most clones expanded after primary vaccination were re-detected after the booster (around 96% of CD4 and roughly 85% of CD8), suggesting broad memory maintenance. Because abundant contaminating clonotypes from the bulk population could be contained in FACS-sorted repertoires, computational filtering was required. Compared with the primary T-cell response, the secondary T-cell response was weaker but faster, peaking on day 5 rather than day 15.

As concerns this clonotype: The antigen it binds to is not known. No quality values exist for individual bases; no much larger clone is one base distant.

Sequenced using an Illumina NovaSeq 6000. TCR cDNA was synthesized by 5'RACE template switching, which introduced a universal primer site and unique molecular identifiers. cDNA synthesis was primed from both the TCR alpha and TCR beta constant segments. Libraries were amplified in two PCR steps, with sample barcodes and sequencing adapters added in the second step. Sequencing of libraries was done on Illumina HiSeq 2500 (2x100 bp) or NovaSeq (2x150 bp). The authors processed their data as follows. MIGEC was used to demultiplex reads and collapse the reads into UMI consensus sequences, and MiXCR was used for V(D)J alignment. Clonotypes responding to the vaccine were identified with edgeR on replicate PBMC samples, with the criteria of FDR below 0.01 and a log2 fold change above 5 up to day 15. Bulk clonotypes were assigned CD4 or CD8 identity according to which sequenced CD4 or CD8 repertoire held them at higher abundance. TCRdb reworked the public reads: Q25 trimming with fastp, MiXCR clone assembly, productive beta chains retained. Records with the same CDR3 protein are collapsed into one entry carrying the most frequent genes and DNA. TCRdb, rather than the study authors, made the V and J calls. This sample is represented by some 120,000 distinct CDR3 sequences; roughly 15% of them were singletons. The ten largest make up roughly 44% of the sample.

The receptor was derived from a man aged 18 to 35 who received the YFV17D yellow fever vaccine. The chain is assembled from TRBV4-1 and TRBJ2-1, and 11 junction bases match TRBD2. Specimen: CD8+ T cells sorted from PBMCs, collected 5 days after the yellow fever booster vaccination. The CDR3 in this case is CASGLAGGYEQFF. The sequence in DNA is TGCGCCAGCGGTCTAGCGGGGGGCTATGAGCAGTTCTTC.